This T cell receptor beta chain originates from a study of blood T cell repertoires in COVID-19. Study context: The analysed material was cDNA or gDNA that came from T cells, B-cell-depleted T cells, or PBMCs.

Original methodology: Nucleated cell counts were estimated from reference gene primer amplification. Measured with immunoSEQ multiplex PCR; TCRdb has only the in-frame clones, and not every one. The DNA gave D and trimming, while V, J and clone size come from that table. The repertoire holds some 69,000 clones, with roughly 79% as singletons. The V and J ends lost 5 bases and 6 bases respectively, with 11 bases between them. The CDR3 loop spans 11 amino acids. Germline V lookup: CDR1 DFQATT, CDR2 SNEGSKA (reference sequence). The sequenced sample consisted of peripheral blood. The rearrangement uses TRBV20-1 and TRBJ2-7; TRBD1 is a possible D gene (6 bases). The clonotype comes from a human donor in a cohort sampled during active COVID-19. The CDR3 reads CSALGGGEQYF. As DNA, the CDR3 is TGCAGTGCTTTAGGGGGTGGCGAGCAGTACTTC.